These T cell receptor beta chains were read from a single sample in a study of naive and memory T cell subsets. TCRdb independently ran MiXCR on the UMI-ligation and nested PCR reads; one entry per CDR3 protein. The table has about 120,000 distinct CDR3 sequences, 35% to 40% seen once. The sample taken for sequencing was central memory CD4+ T cells from blood. The receptors stem from a human donor in good health. Each CDR3 is given with its conserved first and last residue. The order of the fields is clone size, D gene, V gene, J gene, CDR3 length, CDR3 protein. A D gene is named only where the DNA matches it firmly. Size values are once, few and many counts, or a class for expanded clones, and some rows have none.

clone size: many
D gene: .
V gene: TRBV3-1
J gene: TRBJ2-7
CDR3 length: 14
CDR3 protein: CASSRQRGTYEQYF

clone size: .
D gene: .
V gene: TRBV27
J gene: TRBJ2-7
CDR3 length: 14
CDR3 protein: CASKRLSLAYEQYF

clone size: .
D gene: .
V gene: TRBV5-4
J gene: TRBJ2-3
CDR3 length: 14
CDR3 protein: CASSLDPVTDTQYF

clone size: few
D gene: .
V gene: TRBV29-1
J gene: TRBJ2-1
CDR3 length: 13
CDR3 protein: CSLRGAGAVEQFF

clone size: many
D gene: TRBD1
V gene: TRBV11-2
J gene: TRBJ2-3
CDR3 length: 16
CDR3 protein: CASSLGRDRYTDTQYF

clone size: .
D gene: .
V gene: TRBV7-6
J gene: TRBJ2-1
CDR3 length: 16
CDR3 protein: CASSLRTTLSYNEQFF

clone size: .
D gene: TRBD2
V gene: TRBV20-1
J gene: TRBJ2-1
CDR3 length: 13
CDR3 protein: CSVPRGGSNEQFF

clone size: few
D gene: TRBD1
V gene: TRBV11-1
J gene: TRBJ2-7
CDR3 length: 15
CDR3 protein: CASSPGQGALYEQYF

clone size: .
D gene: .
V gene: TRBV15
J gene: TRBJ2-1
CDR3 length: 15
CDR3 protein: CATSRDRWLDNEQFF

clone size: .
D gene: .
V gene: TRBV7-2
J gene: TRBJ1-4
CDR3 length: 15
CDR3 protein: CASSLGLATNEKLFF

clone size: many
D gene: .
V gene: TRBV4-2
J gene: TRBJ2-5
CDR3 length: 16
CDR3 protein: CASSWAAEETQETQYF

clone size: .
D gene: .
V gene: TRBV27
J gene: TRBJ2-5
CDR3 length: 13
CDR3 protein: CASSLSGKETQYF

clone size: .
D gene: .
V gene: TRBV12-3/TRBV12-4
J gene: TRBJ1-3
CDR3 length: 14
CDR3 protein: CASSFGSSGNTIYF

clone size: .
D gene: .
V gene: TRBV6-2/TRBV6-3
J gene: TRBJ2-1
CDR3 length: 16
CDR3 protein: CASSFGWVTSYNEQFF

clone size: few
D gene: .
V gene: TRBV5-1
J gene: TRBJ2-5
CDR3 length: 14
CDR3 protein: CASSKAIDQETQYF

clone size: .
D gene: .
V gene: TRBV18
J gene: TRBJ1-1
CDR3 length: 13
CDR3 protein: CASSPRENPEAFF

clone size: few
D gene: TRBD2
V gene: TRBV6-2/TRBV6-3
J gene: TRBJ2-3
CDR3 length: 18
CDR3 protein: CASRQAGRLAGISDTQYF

clone size: many
D gene: TRBD2
V gene: TRBV19
J gene: TRBJ2-1
CDR3 length: 14
CDR3 protein: CASSIDGRAQEQFF

clone size: few
D gene: .
V gene: TRBV27
J gene: TRBJ1-1
CDR3 length: 15
CDR3 protein: CASSFMGGMNTEAFF

clone size: few
D gene: TRBD2
V gene: TRBV29-1
J gene: TRBJ2-7
CDR3 length: 14
CDR3 protein: CSVVKSASGNEQYF

clone size: .
D gene: TRBD2
V gene: TRBV6-2/TRBV6-3
J gene: TRBJ2-1
CDR3 length: 15
CDR3 protein: CASRNREGGDNEQFF

clone size: .
D gene: TRBD2
V gene: TRBV9
J gene: TRBJ2-3
CDR3 length: 15
CDR3 protein: CASSVTSVSTDTQYF

clone size: .
D gene: TRBD1
V gene: TRBV6-2/TRBV6-3
J gene: TRBJ1-1
CDR3 length: 16
CDR3 protein: CASSYFPTGQDTEAFF

clone size: few
D gene: TRBD1
V gene: TRBV5-5
J gene: TRBJ2-3
CDR3 length: 16
CDR3 protein: CASSLGTGGVTDTQYF

clone size: .
D gene: TRBD1
V gene: TRBV28
J gene: TRBJ1-5
CDR3 length: 16
CDR3 protein: CASSRMTGPGGQPQHF

clone size: .
D gene: .
V gene: TRBV11-2
J gene: TRBJ2-3
CDR3 length: 11
CDR3 protein: CASSLEATQYF

clone size: .
D gene: TRBD1
V gene: TRBV2
J gene: TRBJ1-5
CDR3 length: 17
CDR3 protein: CASSGITGQRRNQPQHF

clone size: .
D gene: .
V gene: TRBV7-2
J gene: TRBJ2-1
CDR3 length: 20
CDR3 protein: CASSLAPLGGGPSSYNEQFF

clone size: .
D gene: .
V gene: TRBV7-6
J gene: TRBJ1-1
CDR3 length: 15
CDR3 protein: CASSRLTDPNTEAFF

clone size: .
D gene: .
V gene: TRBV20-1
J gene: TRBJ2-5
CDR3 length: 15
CDR3 protein: CSARDQTGRKETQYF

clone size: .
D gene: TRBD2
V gene: TRBV20-1
J gene: TRBJ2-3
CDR3 length: 18
CDR3 protein: CSAPKTITTSGDTDTQYF

clone size: many
D gene: .
V gene: TRBV12-3/TRBV12-4
J gene: TRBJ2-1
CDR3 length: 16
CDR3 protein: CASSPPSQWKGNEQFF

clone size: few
D gene: TRBD1
V gene: TRBV19
J gene: TRBJ2-1
CDR3 length: 15
CDR3 protein: CASSPRQGQTNEQFF

clone size: many
D gene: .
V gene: TRBV12-3/TRBV12-4
J gene: TRBJ2-7
CDR3 length: 11
CDR3 protein: CASSLGYEQYF

clone size: .
D gene: TRBD1
V gene: TRBV5-4
J gene: TRBJ1-1
CDR3 length: 16
CDR3 protein: CASSLDGTGSTTEAFF

clone size: .
D gene: TRBD1
V gene: TRBV5-1
J gene: TRBJ2-5
CDR3 length: 14
CDR3 protein: CASSTTGAEETQYF

clone size: .
D gene: .
V gene: TRBV7-8
J gene: TRBJ1-1
CDR3 length: 15
CDR3 protein: CASSSRGIWNTEAFF

clone size: .
D gene: .
V gene: TRBV7-9
J gene: TRBJ2-1
CDR3 length: 15
CDR3 protein: CASSPPQLIDNEQFF

clone size: .
D gene: TRBD2
V gene: TRBV5-6
J gene: TRBJ2-1
CDR3 length: 15
CDR3 protein: CASSRPGLAVDEQFF

clone size: few
D gene: .
V gene: TRBV5-6
J gene: TRBJ2-1
CDR3 length: 17
CDR3 protein: CASSLISGRVPKGEQFF

clone size: .
D gene: .
V gene: TRBV25-1
J gene: TRBJ2-7
CDR3 length: 16
CDR3 protein: CASSEGGGHLPLEQYF

clone size: .
D gene: TRBD1
V gene: TRBV19
J gene: TRBJ1-5
CDR3 length: 19
CDR3 protein: CASSLARRGQGLNNQPQHF

clone size: .
D gene: .
V gene: TRBV20-1
J gene: TRBJ2-3
CDR3 length: 11
CDR3 protein: CSAKLTDTQYF

clone size: many
D gene: .
V gene: TRBV5-1
J gene: TRBJ2-1
CDR3 length: 14
CDR3 protein: CASSLGGSYNEQFF

clone size: .
D gene: TRBD2
V gene: TRBV9
J gene: TRBJ2-1
CDR3 length: 20
CDR3 protein: CASSVRALAGVELSYNEQFF